The entry that follows covers one T cell receptor (beta chain) sequence. Its antigen remains unknown. V was cut by 4 bases and J by 3 bases, with 16 bases left in between. Germline values: CDR1 SGHDN, CDR2 FVKESK. This CDR3 has 16 amino acids. This sample was taken from a study of shared clonotypes between healthy human individuals. The method was immunoSEQ multiplex PCR; TCRdb's version includes in-frame clones alone and lacks a portion of them. The sample holds a few million clones, more than 85% seen once. Healthy and HIV-negative, the adult donors had no recent acute infections or vaccinations. Study findings and constraints: Several donors held around 5% of naive CD4 clonotypes in common.

Sequencing used naive CD4+ T cells from PBMCs. Noted subset: CD45RA+ positively selected. The receptor was derived from a young man in good health. Some clones in this sample may be carry-over from other donors' samples. The V gene is TRBV14, the J gene TRBJ2-1; either TRBD1 or TRBD2 may supply D (6 bases each). Here the CDR3 reads CASSLLRGGRYNEQFF. The CDR3 bases are TGTGCCAGCAGCCTCCTCAGGGGAGGACGCTACAATGAGCAGTTCTTC.